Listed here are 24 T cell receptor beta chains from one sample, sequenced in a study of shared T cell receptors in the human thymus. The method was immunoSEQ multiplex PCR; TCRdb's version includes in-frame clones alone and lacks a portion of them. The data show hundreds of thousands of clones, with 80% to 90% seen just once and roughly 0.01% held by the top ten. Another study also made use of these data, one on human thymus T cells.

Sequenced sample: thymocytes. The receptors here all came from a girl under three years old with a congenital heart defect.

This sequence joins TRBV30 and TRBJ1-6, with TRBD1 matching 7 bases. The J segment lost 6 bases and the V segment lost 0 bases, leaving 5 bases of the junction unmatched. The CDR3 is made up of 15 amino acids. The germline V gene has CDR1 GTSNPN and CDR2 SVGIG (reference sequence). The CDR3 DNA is TGTGCCTGGAGTGTCAGTGACAGGGTTAATTCACCCCTCCACTTT. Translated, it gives CAWSVSDRVNSPLHF.

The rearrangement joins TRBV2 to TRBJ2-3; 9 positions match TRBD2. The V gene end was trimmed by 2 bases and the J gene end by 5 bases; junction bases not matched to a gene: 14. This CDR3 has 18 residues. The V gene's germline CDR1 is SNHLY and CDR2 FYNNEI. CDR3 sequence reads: CASSESTSAGGRRDTQYF. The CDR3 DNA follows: TGTGCCAGCAGTGAAAGTACTAGTGCGGGGGGGCGGAGAGATACGCAGTATTTT.

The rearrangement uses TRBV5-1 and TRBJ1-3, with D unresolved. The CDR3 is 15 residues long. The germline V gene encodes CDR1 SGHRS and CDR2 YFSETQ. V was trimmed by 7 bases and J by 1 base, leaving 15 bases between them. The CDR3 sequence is CASQPNPLSGNTIYF. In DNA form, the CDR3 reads TGCGCCAGCCAGCCCAACCCACTATCTGGAAACACCATATATTTT.

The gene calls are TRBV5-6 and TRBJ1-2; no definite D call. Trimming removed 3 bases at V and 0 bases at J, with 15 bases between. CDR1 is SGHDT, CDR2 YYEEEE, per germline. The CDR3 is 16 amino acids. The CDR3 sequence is CASSWTFKGANYGYTF. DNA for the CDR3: TGTGCCAGCAGCTGGACTTTCAAGGGAGCTAACTATGGCTACACCTTC.

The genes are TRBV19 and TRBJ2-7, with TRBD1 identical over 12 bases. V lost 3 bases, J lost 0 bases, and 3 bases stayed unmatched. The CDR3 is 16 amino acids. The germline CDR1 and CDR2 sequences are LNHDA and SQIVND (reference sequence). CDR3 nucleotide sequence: TGTGCCAGTAGTATCCCGGGACAGGGGGCCTCCTACGAGCAGTACTTC. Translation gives CASSIPGQGASYEQYF. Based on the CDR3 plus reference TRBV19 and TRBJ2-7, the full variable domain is DGGITQSPKYLFRKEGQNVTLSCEQNLNHDAMYWYRQDPGQGLRLIYYSQIVNDFQKGDIAEGYSVSREKKESFPLTVTSAQKNPTAFYLCASSIPGQGASYEQYFGPGTRLTVT.

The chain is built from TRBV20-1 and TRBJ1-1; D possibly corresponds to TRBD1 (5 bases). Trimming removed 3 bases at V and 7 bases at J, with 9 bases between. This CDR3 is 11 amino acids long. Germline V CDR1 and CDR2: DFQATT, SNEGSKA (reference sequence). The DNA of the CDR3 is TGCAGTGCTAGCCCTCAGGGTGAAGCTTTCTTT. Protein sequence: CSASPQGEAFF.

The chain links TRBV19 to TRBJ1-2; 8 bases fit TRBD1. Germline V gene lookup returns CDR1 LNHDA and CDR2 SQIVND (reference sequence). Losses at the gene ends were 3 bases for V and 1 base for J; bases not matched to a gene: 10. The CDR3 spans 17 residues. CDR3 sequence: CASSIDRGPVINYGYTF. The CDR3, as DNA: TGTGCCAGTAGTATCGACAGGGGACCAGTGATTAACTATGGCTACACCTTC.

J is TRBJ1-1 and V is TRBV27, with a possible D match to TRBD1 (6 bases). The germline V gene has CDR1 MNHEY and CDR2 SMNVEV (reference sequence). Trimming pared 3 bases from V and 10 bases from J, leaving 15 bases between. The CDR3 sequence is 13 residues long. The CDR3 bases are TGTGCCAGCAGTTTCAGGGGCGGGGGGACAGCTTTCTTT. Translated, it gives CASSFRGGGTAFF.

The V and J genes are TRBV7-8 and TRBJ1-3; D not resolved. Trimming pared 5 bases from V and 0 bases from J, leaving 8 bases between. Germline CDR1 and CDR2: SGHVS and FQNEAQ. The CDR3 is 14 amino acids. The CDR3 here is CASSLDNSGNTIYF. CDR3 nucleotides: TGTGCCAGCAGCCTCGACAACTCTGGAAACACCATATATTTT.

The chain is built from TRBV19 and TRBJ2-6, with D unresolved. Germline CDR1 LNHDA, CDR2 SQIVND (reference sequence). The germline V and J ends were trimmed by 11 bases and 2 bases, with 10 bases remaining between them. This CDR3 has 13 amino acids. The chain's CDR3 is CALRDAGANVLTF. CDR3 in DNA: TGTGCCCTTAGAGATGCTGGGGCCAACGTCCTGACTTTC.

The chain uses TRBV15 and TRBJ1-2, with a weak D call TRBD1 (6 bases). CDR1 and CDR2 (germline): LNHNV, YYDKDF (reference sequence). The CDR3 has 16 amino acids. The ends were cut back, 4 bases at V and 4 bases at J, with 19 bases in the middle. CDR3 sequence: CATSIEDSLPPYGYTF. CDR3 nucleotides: TGTGCCACCAGCATTGAGGACAGCCTACCCCCCTATGGCTACACCTTC.

CDR3 sequence: CASSSQDLPREEFSYEQYF. The CDR3 region has the DNA TGTGCCAGCAGCTCCCAGGACCTCCCTCGGGAAGAATTCTCCTACGAGCAGTACTTC. The rearrangement uses TRBV13 and TRBJ2-7, with a tentative D call TRBD2 (5 bases). Looked up from germline, CDR1 is PRHDT and CDR2 is FYEKMQ (reference sequence). The CDR3 has 19 residues. Trimming removed 4 bases from V and 0 bases from J, with 25 bases in between.

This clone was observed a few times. The DNA for the CDR3 is TGTGCCAGCAGTGATCCCGGGAGGCCATTGCGGCAGTTCTTC. It encodes CASSDPGRPLRQFF. The genes are TRBV6-1 and TRBJ2-1; 7 nucleotides line up with TRBD2. The CDR3 sequence is 14 residues long. CDR1 MNHNS and CDR2 SASEGT come from the germline V gene. The trim removed 3 bases at V and 12 bases at J, leaving 11 bases unmatched.

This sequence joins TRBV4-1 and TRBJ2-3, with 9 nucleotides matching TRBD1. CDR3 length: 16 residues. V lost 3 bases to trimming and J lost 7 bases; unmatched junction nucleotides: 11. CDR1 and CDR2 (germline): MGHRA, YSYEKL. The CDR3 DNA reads TGCGCCAGCAGCCACGCCGGACAGGGGAAAATGAATACGCAGTATTTT. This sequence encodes CASSHAGQGKMNTQYF.

The CDR3 DNA follows: TGTGCCAGCAGAGGAGGACTTTCCGCCTACGAGCAGTACTTC. It translates to CASRGGLSAYEQYF. The J gene is TRBJ2-7, the V gene TRBV6-5, with D possibly being TRBD2 (5 bases). CDR1 and CDR2 (germline): MNHEY, SVGAGI. This CDR3 comprises 14 residues. Trimming left V 6 bases short and J 2 bases short, with 14 bases between.

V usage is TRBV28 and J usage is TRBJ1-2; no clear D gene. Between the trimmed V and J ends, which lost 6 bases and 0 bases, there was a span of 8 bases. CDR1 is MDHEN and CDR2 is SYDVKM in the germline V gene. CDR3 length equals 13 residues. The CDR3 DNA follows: TGTGCCAGCAGAAAAACAGCTAACTATGGCTACACCTTC. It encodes CASRKTANYGYTF.

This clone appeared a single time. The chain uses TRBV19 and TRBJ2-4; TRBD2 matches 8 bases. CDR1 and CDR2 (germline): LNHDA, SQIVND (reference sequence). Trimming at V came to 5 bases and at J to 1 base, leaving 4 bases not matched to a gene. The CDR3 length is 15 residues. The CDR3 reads CASSPVAGAKNIQYF. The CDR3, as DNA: TGTGCCAGTAGTCCCGTAGCGGGGGCCAAAAACATTCAGTACTTC.

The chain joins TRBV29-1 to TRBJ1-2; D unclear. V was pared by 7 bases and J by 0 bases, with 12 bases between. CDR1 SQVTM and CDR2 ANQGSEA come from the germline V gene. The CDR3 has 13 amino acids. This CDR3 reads CSAPGGSNYGYTF. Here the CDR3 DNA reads TGCAGCGCCCCCGGAGGGTCTAACTATGGCTACACCTTC. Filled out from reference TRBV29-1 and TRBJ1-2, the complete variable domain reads SAVISQKPSRDICQRGTSLTIQCQVDSQVTMMFWYRQQPGQSLTLIATANQGSEATYESGFVIDKFPISRPNLTFSTLTVSNMSPEDSSIYLCSAPGGSNYGYTFGSGTRLTVV.

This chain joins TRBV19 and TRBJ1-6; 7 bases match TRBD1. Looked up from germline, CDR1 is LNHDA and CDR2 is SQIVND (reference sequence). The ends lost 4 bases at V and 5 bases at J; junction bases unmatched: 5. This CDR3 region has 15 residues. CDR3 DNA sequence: TGTGCCAGTAGTAGACAGGGACCACATAATTCACCCCTCCACTTT. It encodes CASSRQGPHNSPLHF.

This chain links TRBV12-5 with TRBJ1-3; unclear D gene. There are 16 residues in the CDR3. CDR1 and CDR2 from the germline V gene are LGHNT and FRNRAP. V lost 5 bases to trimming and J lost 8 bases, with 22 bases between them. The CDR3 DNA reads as TGTGCTAGTGGTCCACGCTTGACCGAGTCCGGGGACACCATATATTTT. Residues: CASGPRLTESGDTIYF.

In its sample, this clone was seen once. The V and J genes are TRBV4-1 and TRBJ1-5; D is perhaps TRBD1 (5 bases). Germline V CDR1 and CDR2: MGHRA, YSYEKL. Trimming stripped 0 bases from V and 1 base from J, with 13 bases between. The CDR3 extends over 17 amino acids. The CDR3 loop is CASSQDSGRESNQPQHF. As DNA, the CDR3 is TGCGCCAGCAGCCAAGATTCAGGGAGGGAAAGCAATCAGCCCCAGCATTTT.

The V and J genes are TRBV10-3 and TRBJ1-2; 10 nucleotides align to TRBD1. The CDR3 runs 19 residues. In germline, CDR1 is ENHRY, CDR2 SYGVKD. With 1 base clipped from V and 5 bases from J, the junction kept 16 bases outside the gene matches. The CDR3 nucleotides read TGTGCCATCAGTGAGTTTGACAGGGGGCGATTCTTAATGGTGTATGGCTACACCTTC. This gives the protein CAISEFDRGRFLMVYGYTF.

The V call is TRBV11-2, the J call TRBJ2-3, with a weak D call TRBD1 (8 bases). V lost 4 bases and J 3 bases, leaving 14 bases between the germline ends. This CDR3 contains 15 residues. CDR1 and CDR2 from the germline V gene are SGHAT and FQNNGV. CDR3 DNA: TGTGCCAGCAGCTCCTACAGGGGGGGGACAGATACGCAGTATTTT. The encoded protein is CASSSYRGGTDTQYF. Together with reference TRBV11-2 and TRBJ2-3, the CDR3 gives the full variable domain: EAGVAQSPRYKIIEKRQSVAFWCNPISGHATLYWYQQILGQGPKLLIQFQNNGVVDDSQLPKDRFSAERLKGVDSTLKIQPAKLEDSAVYLCASSSYRGGTDTQYFGPGTRLTVL.

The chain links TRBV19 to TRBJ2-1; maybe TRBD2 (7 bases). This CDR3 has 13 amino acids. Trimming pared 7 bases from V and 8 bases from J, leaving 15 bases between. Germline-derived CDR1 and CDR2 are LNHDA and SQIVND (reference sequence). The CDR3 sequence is CASTQAGAHEQFF. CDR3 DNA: TGTGCCAGTACCCAGGCGGGGGCCCATGAGCAGTTCTTC.